What follows is one T cell receptor (beta chain) and its context. Its antigen is currently unknown. Treatment in this sample: 15 to 20 received Ad26.COV2.S at low or high dose, single or two shots; several received placebo; per-sample allocation not given. Collection of the samples took place on day 63 after the first injection of vaccine or placebo. Using immunoSEQ multiplex PCR, the repertoire was profiled, and TCRdb retains in-frame clones only, with some absent. Of some 480,000 clones listed, 70% to 90% are singletons. This specimen comes from a study of Ad26.COV2.S vaccination and SARS-CoV-2 variants. About the study: Ad26.COV2.S shots went into the muscle once or twice, 56 days apart. Study-wide results and limits: Non-spike TCR breadth showed similarity between vaccine and placebo recipients.

This CDR3 has 14 amino acids. Germline assignment: CDR1 MDHEN and CDR2 SYDVKM. V was clipped by 7 bases and J by 0 bases, with 12 bases between them. V usage is TRBV28 and J usage is TRBJ1-2; tentatively, D is TRBD1 (5 bases). The clonotype originates from a person aged 18-60 years who received the Ad26.COV2.S COVID-19 vaccine or a placebo. This specimen was peripheral blood, taken in a trial of Ad26.COV2.S vaccine versus placebo. This CDR3 is CASTPGGTNYGYTF. DNA of the CDR3: TGTGCCAGCACACCCGGGGGGACTAACTATGGCTACACCTTC.